Listed here are 18 T cell receptor beta chains from one sample, sequenced in a study of cytomegalovirus exposure and HLA in healthy donors. The PCR had 60 Vbeta and 13 Jbeta primers. The method was immunoSEQ multiplex PCR; TCRdb's version includes in-frame clones alone and lacks a portion of them. The table has more than 150,000 clones, about 79% seen once. Sequencing was carried out using PBMCs. All receptors derive from a young man in good health and CMV-seronegative.

The chain uses TRBV6-5 and TRBJ1-3, with 8 bases lining up with TRBD1. Germline V lookup: CDR1 MNHEY, CDR2 SVGAGI. This CDR3 is 14 amino acids long. Trimming cost V 0 bases and J 6 bases; bases outside gene matches: 1. CDR3 region: CASSYSTGENTIYF. In DNA form, the CDR3 reads TGTGCCAGCAGTTACTCGACAGGGGAAAACACCATATATTTT.

CDR3: CASSQGFGQPYSYEQYF. Written as DNA, the CDR3 is TGCGCCAGCAGCCAAGGCTTCGGACAGCCATATTCCTACGAGCAGTACTTC. V is TRBV5-1 and J is TRBJ2-7; D might be TRBD1 (6 bases). Trimming pared 4 bases from V and 1 base from J, leaving 21 bases between. From germline, CDR1 is SGHRS and CDR2 YFSETQ. The CDR3 covers 17 residues. The variable domain in full, with the rest retrieved from reference TRBV5-1 and TRBJ2-7, is KAGVTQTPRYLIKTRGQQVTLSCSPISGHRSVSWYQQTPGQGLQFLFEYFSETQRNKGNFPGRFSGRQFSNSRSEMNVSTLELGDSALYLCASSQGFGQPYSYEQYFGPGTRLTVT.

The CDR3 bases are TGCAGTGCTAGCCGATCCGGAGGGGCTTTCTTT. Residues: CSASRSGGAFF. The chain carries TRBV20-1 and TRBJ1-1; D gene ambiguous. The CDR3 runs 11 residues. Germline CDR1 DFQATT, CDR2 SNEGSKA (reference sequence). V lost 3 bases and J lost 11, with 13 bases in between.

The chain is built from TRBV5-1 and TRBJ2-3; 8 positions agree with TRBD2. This CDR3 is 14 amino acids long. V trimming: 5 bases; J trimming: 6 bases; junction bases outside the gene matches: 8. Germline values: CDR1 SGHRS, CDR2 YFSETQ. The CDR3 sequence is CASRWSGSSDTQYF. The CDR3, as DNA: TGCGCCAGCAGGTGGAGCGGGAGTAGTGATACGCAGTATTTT.

V and J are TRBV28 and TRBJ2-7; 10 bases line up with TRBD1. This CDR3 has 13 residues. V gave up 10 bases and J gave up 13 bases; unmatched junction bases: 16. CDR1 is MDHEN and CDR2 is SYDVKM in the germline V gene. The CDR3 loop reads CATTGTGVKRGYF. DNA of the CDR3: TGTGCCACCACCGGGACAGGGGTAAAGCGAGGATACTTC. Full variable domain (remainder filled in from reference TRBV28 and TRBJ2-7): DVKVTQSSRYLVKRTGEKVFLECVQDMDHENMFWYRQDPGLGLRLIYFSYDVKMKEKGDIPEGYSVSREKKERFSLILESASTNQTSMYLCATTGTGVKRGYFGPGTRLTVT.

The V gene is TRBV13, the J gene TRBJ2-5; 9 nucleotides match TRBD2. CDR1 is PRHDT and CDR2 is FYEKMQ in the germline V gene (reference sequence). The CDR3 runs 15 residues. Trimming took 0 bases from V and 3 from J; bases not matched to a gene: 2. The CDR3 DNA reads TGTGCCAGCAGCTTAGGTGCGGGGGGGAAAGAGACCCAGTACTTC. The encoded protein is CASSLGAGGKETQYF.

This clone was counted only a few times. This chain links TRBV5-1 with TRBJ1-6; maybe TRBD1 (5 bases). V lost 2 bases and J 7 bases, leaving 10 bases between the germline ends. Germline V CDR1 and CDR2: SGHRS, YFSETQ. The CDR3 extends over 14 amino acids. Written as DNA, the CDR3 is TGCGCCAGCAGCTTTACAGGCGAGAATTCACCCCTCCACTTT. It is translated as CASSFTGENSPLHF.

This chain uses TRBV5-6 with TRBJ1-2; D unclear. Germline V gene sequence: CDR1 SGHDT, CDR2 YYEEEE. The V end lost 0 bases, the J end lost 4 bases, and 7 bases lay between the germline ends. This CDR3 comprises 13 residues. The chain's CDR3 is CASSLGPGYGYTF. The CDR3 coding sequence is TGTGCCAGCAGCTTGGGACCGGGCTATGGCTACACCTTC.

In this sample, this clone turned up once. The gene calls are TRBV30 and TRBJ2-1, with TRBD1 identical over 8 bases. CDR1 is GTSNPN, CDR2 SVGIG, per germline (reference sequence). V gave up 2 bases and J gave up 3 bases; unmatched junction bases: 3. The CDR3 is 14 amino acids. Here the CDR3 DNA reads TGTGCCTGGAGTCCCGGGACAGGCTACAATGAGCAGTTCTTC. Its protein is CAWSPGTGYNEQFF.

This chain connects TRBV28 to TRBJ2-5; possibly TRBD2 for D (5 bases). The V and J ends lost 5 bases and 1 base respectively, with 8 bases between them. The CDR3 runs to 13 residues. Germline CDR1 and CDR2: MDHEN and SYDVKM. The CDR3 is CASSELGQETQYF. The DNA for the CDR3 is TGTGCCAGCAGTGAACTAGGCCAAGAGACCCAGTACTTC.

The chain carries TRBV6-1 and TRBJ2-7, with a weak D call TRBD2 (5 bases). Germline V gene data show CDR1 as MNHNS and CDR2 as SASEGT. The CDR3 extends over 14 amino acids. Trimming stripped 6 bases from V and 7 bases from J, with 19 bases between. DNA for the CDR3: TGTGCCAGCAGGGAGGCCCTCCGGCCTCCGGAGCAGTACTTC. Translated: CASREALRPPEQYF.

J is TRBJ2-7 and V is TRBV28; 8 bases are a match to TRBD1. The V gene's germline CDR1 is MDHEN and CDR2 SYDVKM. J was trimmed by 3 bases and V by 4 bases; bases with no gene match: 5. The CDR3 is made up of 14 amino acids. The CDR3 region is CASSSGGLIYEQYF. CDR3 coding DNA: TGTGCCAGCAGTTCAGGGGGCCTAATCTACGAGCAGTACTTC.

This clone was seen a handful of times. The sample carries other DNA sequences with the same CDR3. The chain has TRBV6-1 and TRBJ2-3; weak D call: TRBD2 (6 bases). The V end was cut by 2 bases, the J end by 1 base, with 10 bases between. The CDR3 consists of 15 residues. Germline CDR1 and CDR2: MNHNS and SASEGT. As DNA, the CDR3 is TGTGCCAGCAGTGAAAGGGTAGCGGGCACAGATACGCAGTATTTT. This sequence encodes CASSERVAGTDTQYF.

The chain couples TRBV30 to TRBJ1-4, with D maybe TRBD1 (5 bases). Trimming shortened V by 3 bases and J by 4 bases, and 9 bases separated the two germline ends. The CDR3 runs to 13 residues. Looked up from germline, CDR1 is GTSNPN and CDR2 is SVGIG (reference sequence). DNA for the CDR3: TGTGCCTGGAGAGGGGAAGTTAATGAAAAACTGTTTTTT. It translates to CAWRGEVNEKLFF.

The chain combines TRBV27 with TRBJ1-1, with 8 bases fitting TRBD1. CDR1 and CDR2 from the germline V gene are MNHEY and SMNVEV (reference sequence). This CDR3 region has 15 residues. V was pared by 6 bases and J by 5 bases, with 11 bases of the junction left unmatched. The CDR3 sequence is CASRPAGGRGTEAFF. DNA of the CDR3: TGTGCCAGCAGGCCGGCAGGGGGCCGGGGTACTGAAGCTTTCTTT.

The chain carries TRBV30 and TRBJ2-2; D might be TRBD1 (6 bases). CDR1 is GTSNPN and CDR2 is SVGIG in the germline V gene (reference sequence). There are 13 residues in the CDR3. V lost 5 bases and J lost 1, with 8 bases in between. The DNA of the CDR3 is TGTGCCTGGTGGACAGAGAACACCGGGGAGCTGTTTTTT. This gives the protein CAWWTENTGELFF.

The gene calls are TRBV9 and TRBJ2-3; D may be TRBD1 (6 bases). CDR3 size: 15 residues. V was shortened by 4 bases and J by 2 bases, with 14 bases between the two germline ends. Germline CDR1 is SGDLS and CDR2 is YYNGEE. The CDR3 is CASSHLQGFTDTQYF. CDR3 DNA sequence: TGTGCCAGCAGCCACCTGCAGGGGTTCACAGATACGCAGTATTTT.

About this clone: The same CDR3 also results from other DNA sequences found in this sample. V is TRBV9 and J is TRBJ1-4; D is perhaps TRBD1 (6 bases). The CDR3 spans 15 residues. V lost 1 base and J 8 bases, leaving 15 bases between the germline ends. The germline CDR1 and CDR2 sequences are SGDLS and YYNGEE. The CDR3 reads CASSVNTQGGEKLFF. Written as DNA, the CDR3 is TGTGCCAGCAGCGTAAATACACAGGGAGGGGAAAAACTGTTTTTT.